These 15 T cell receptor beta chains were sequenced from one sample in a study of T-cell memory formation after mild COVID-19. Each CDR3 protein is one row after TCRdb ran MiXCR on the 5' RACE reads. The sample lists more than 100,000 distinct CDR3 sequences; approximately 5.9% were seen once. What was sequenced was PBMCs or a T cell subset sorted from them (not recorded which). The receptors originated from an adult woman who had mild COVID-19 (a few samples of this study predate the infection). Cell type and time point are not known.

In this sample, this clonotype turned up many times. This chain links TRBV5-1 with TRBJ2-5; 15 positions match TRBD2. This CDR3 region has 16 residues. The ends lost 4 bases at V and 5 bases at J; junction bases unmatched: 6. The V gene's germline CDR1 is SGHRS and CDR2 YFSETQ. The CDR3 protein is CASSAGTSGGHETQYF. The DNA for the CDR3 is TGCGCCAGCAGCGCCGGGACTAGCGGGGGGCACGAGACCCAGTACTTC.

About this clonotype: Mismatch with germline at one junction end may stem from a read error. The chain has TRBV7-7 and TRBJ2-5, with D tentatively TRBD1 (5 bases). The CDR3 loop spans 15 amino acids. Germline CDR1 and CDR2: SSHAT and FNYEAQ (reference sequence). The CDR3 DNA reads TGTGCTAGCAGCTTAGGGTGGGGCGGCCAAGAGACCCAGTACTTC. Translating gives CASSLGWGGQETQYF. The full variable domain, completed using reference TRBV7-7 and TRBJ2-5, is GAGVSQSPRYKVTKRGQDVTLRCDPISSHATLYWYQQALGQGPEFLTYFNYEAQPDKSGLPSDRFSAERPEGSISTLTIQRTEQRDSAMYRCASSLGWGGQETQYFGPGTRLLVL.

This chain links TRBV4-1 with TRBJ2-3, with 9 nucleotides matching TRBD2. The CDR3 runs 16 residues. Losses at the gene ends were 8 bases for V and 4 bases for J; bases not matched to a gene: 13. The germline CDR1 and CDR2 sequences are MGHRA and YSYEKL. DNA for the CDR3: TGCGCCAGCCAGCCCCGAGCGGGGGGCAAAGCAGATACGCAGTATTTT. It is translated as CASQPRAGGKADTQYF.

This clonotype occurred many times. The chain recombines TRBV3-1 with TRBJ2-2; the D is unclear. Germline loops: CDR1 LGHDT, CDR2 YNNKEL (reference sequence). V lost 3 bases and J 2 bases, leaving 10 bases between the germline ends. The CDR3 is made up of 15 amino acids. CDR3 sequence (DNA): TGTGCCAGCAGCCAGGACGGATTTAACACCGGGGAGCTGTTTTTT. Translated, it gives CASSQDGFNTGELFF.

The rearrangement uses TRBV10-3 and TRBJ1-1; D not certain. Per the germline V gene, CDR1 is ENHRY and CDR2 is SYGVKD. V lost 3 bases and J 1 base, leaving 6 bases between the germline ends. CDR3 length: 13 amino acids. CDR3 bases: TGTGCCATCAGTGATTGGGCGAACACTGAAGCTTTCTTT. It specifies CAISDWANTEAFF.

This clonotype has only a few counts. The chain employs TRBV12-3 or TRBV12-4 and TRBJ2-7; unclear D gene. This CDR3 has 15 amino acids. Trimming pared 5 bases from V and 4 bases from J, leaving 18 bases between. The CDR3 sequence is CASSPPRAKGYEQYF. The CDR3 DNA is TGTGCCAGCAGTCCCCCCCGGGCGAAAGGTTACGAGCAGTACTTC.

The V and J genes are TRBV6-5 and TRBJ2-2, with 11 bases matching TRBD2. Germline V gene lookup returns CDR1 MNHEY and CDR2 SVGAGI. Trimming removed 6 bases from V and 5 bases from J; junction bases left unmatched: 5. The CDR3 extends over 15 amino acids. For the CDR3, the DNA is TGTGCCAGCAGCCCGGGACTAGCGGAAACCGGGGAGCTGTTTTTT. It translates to CASSPGLAETGELFF.

This clonotype ranks as medium-sized. The chain uses TRBV6-2 or TRBV6-3 and TRBJ1-1; 8 bases align to TRBD1. The CDR3 sequence is 17 residues long. Trimming cost V 7 bases and J 0 bases; bases outside gene matches: 13. Germline CDR1 MNHEY, CDR2 SVGEGT. DNA for the CDR3: TGTGCCAGCACCCGAGGACAGGGAGTTCGCATGAACACTGAAGCTTTCTTT. Its protein is CASTRGQGVRMNTEAFF.

This clonotype was picked up a small number of times. This chain links TRBV4-3 with TRBJ2-7; the D is unclear. CDR3 size: 16 residues. V lost 1 base, J lost 0 bases, and 13 bases lay in between. Germline CDR1 LGHNA, CDR2 YSLEER. CDR3 DNA sequence: TGCGCCAGCAGCCAAGTTTACGGCAGCAGCTCCTACGAGCAGTACTTC. Translated: CASSQVYGSSSYEQYF.

This clonotype has just a few counts. V gene TRBV12-3 or TRBV12-4 combines with J gene TRBJ1-5; 9 nucleotides align to TRBD1. V shed 6 bases and J 4 bases; nucleotides not matched to a gene: 4. The CDR3 totals 14 residues. The DNA for the CDR3 is TGTGCCAGCAGCCAGACAGGGGGAAATCAGCCCCAGCATTTT. This sequence encodes CASSQTGGNQPQHF.

This clonotype has just a few counts. The CDR3 DNA is TGTGCCAGCAGCCTGGGACGACCGAATGAGCAGTTCTTC. Its translation: CASSLGRPNEQFF. The chain uses TRBV3-1 and TRBJ2-1; D could derive from TRBD1 or TRBD2 (5 bases each). Trimming pared 4 bases from V and 7 bases from J, leaving 11 bases between. The CDR3 runs to 13 residues. Germline values: CDR1 LGHDT, CDR2 YNNKEL (reference sequence).

This clonotype showed up just a few times. The genes are TRBV18 and TRBJ2-3; 9 bases map to TRBD1. The CDR3 length is 17 residues. The germline V gene encodes CDR1 KGHSH and CDR2 LQKENI. V lost 0 bases, J lost 3 bases, and 7 bases stayed unmatched. CDR3 sequence: CASSPPTGGGTTDTQYF. The CDR3 DNA follows: TGTGCCAGCTCACCACCGACAGGGGGTGGCACAACAGATACGCAGTATTTT.

In its sample, this clonotype was seen many times. The chain joins TRBV12-3 or TRBV12-4 to TRBJ2-3, with 13 bases that match TRBD2. After removal of 3 bases from V and 5 bases from J, the junction contained 5 bases not matched to a gene. This CDR3 is 16 amino acids long. In DNA form, the CDR3 reads TGTGCCAGCAGTTTGGGACTAGCGGGGCGGCAAGATACGCAGTATTTT. Translated: CASSLGLAGRQDTQYF.

This clonotype has only a few counts. J is TRBJ1-4 and V is TRBV4-1; no reliable D call. The CDR3 covers 13 residues. Trimming stripped 4 bases from V and 5 bases from J, with 8 bases between. The germline V gene encodes CDR1 MGHRA and CDR2 YSYEKL. CDR3 bases: TGCGCCAGCAGCCGGCTCATAAATGAAAAACTGTTTTTT. This sequence encodes CASSRLINEKLFF.

This clonotype was counted many times. The chain links TRBV4-1 to TRBJ2-1, with 8 bases fitting TRBD2. The germline gives CDR1 MGHRA, CDR2 YSYEKL. The trim removed 1 base at V and 8 bases at J, leaving 10 bases unmatched. The CDR3 has 16 amino acids. The CDR3 sequence is CASSQVLGLVGDEQFF. CDR3 in DNA: TGCGCCAGCAGCCAAGTGTTGGGACTAGTTGGCGATGAGCAGTTCTTC.